These 11 T cell receptor beta chains originate from one sample sequenced in a study of identical twins. One entry per CDR3 protein, called by TCRdb with MiXCR from the 5' RACE reads. The sample consists of about 690,000 distinct CDR3 sequences, about 20% of them appearing once. Another study also made use of these data, one on T cells expressing NK-cell markers.

Sequencing input: PBMCs. Every receptor here comes from a young woman in good health.

Only a few counts were recorded for this clonotype. This chain links TRBV20-1 with TRBJ1-1; a weak D match, TRBD1 (5 bases). The CDR3 loop spans 12 amino acids. CDR1 is DFQATT, CDR2 SNEGSKA, per germline (reference sequence). V shed 6 bases and J shed 1 base, with 9 bases lying between them. CDR3 DNA sequence: TGCAGTGCCAGGGACTCGAACACTGAAGCTTTCTTT. Amino acid sequence: CSARDSNTEAFF.

This clonotype was observed a few times. This chain uses TRBV19 with TRBJ2-7; D gene ambiguous. CDR3 length equals 14 residues. The V end was cut by 5 bases, the J end by 0 bases, with 11 bases between. CDR1 is LNHDA and CDR2 is SQIVND in the germline V gene (reference sequence). CDR3 sequence reads: CASSHDRSSYEQYF. The CDR3 DNA follows: TGTGCCAGTAGTCACGACCGAAGCTCCTACGAGCAGTACTTC.

This clonotype was seen a handful of times. This chain joins TRBV5-6 and TRBJ1-1; D remains ambiguous. V was trimmed by 2 bases and J by 2 bases, leaving 19 bases between them. CDR1 SGHDT and CDR2 YYEEEE come from the germline V gene. The CDR3 runs 17 residues. CDR3: CASSFALMVSPNTEAFF. The CDR3 coding sequence is TGTGCCAGCAGCTTCGCCCTTATGGTGTCCCCTAACACTGAAGCTTTCTTT.

The CDR3 DNA sequence: TGTGCCACGGGACCGGGACAGGGGGCGAATGAGCAGTTCTTC. Protein product: CATGPGQGANEQFF. The gene calls are TRBV19 and TRBJ2-1; TRBD1 aligns across 12 bases. This CDR3 comprises 14 residues. CDR1 is LNHDA and CDR2 is SQIVND in the germline V gene (reference sequence). With 10 bases clipped from V and 7 bases from J, the junction kept 8 bases outside the gene matches.

This clonotype has just a few counts. CDR3 amino acids: CASSVGTSGYEQYF. CDR3 in DNA: TGTGCCAGCAGCGTAGGGACTAGCGGCTACGAGCAGTACTTC. The rearrangement links TRBV9 to TRBJ2-7; 10 nucleotides agree with TRBD2. Germline V gene lookup returns CDR1 SGDLS and CDR2 YYNGEE. The CDR3 is 14 amino acids. Losses at the gene ends were 0 bases for V and 3 bases for J; bases not matched to a gene: 0.

The gene calls are TRBV7-9 and TRBJ2-1; 8 bases agree with TRBD1. Trimming at V came to 8 bases and at J to 6 bases, leaving 15 bases not matched to a gene. Germline V gene data show CDR1 as SEHNR and CDR2 as FQNEAQ (reference sequence). This CDR3 is built from 16 residues. CDR3 in DNA: TGTGCCAGCGGGGACCGGGGCAGGGGGCTCTCCAATGAGCAGTTCTTC. Translation gives CASGDRGRGLSNEQFF.

V is TRBV20-1 and J is TRBJ2-7, with D perhaps assigned TRBD1 or TRBD2 (6 bases each). This CDR3 has 14 residues. V lost 2 bases to trimming and J lost 6 bases, with 17 bases between them. CDR1 is DFQATT, CDR2 SNEGSKA, per germline (reference sequence). CDR3 DNA: TGCAGTGCTAGAAATGGGGGGCTAGGTACCGAGCAGTACTTC. Encoded protein: CSARNGGLGTEQYF.

This clonotype appeared a few times. The chain carries TRBV20-1 and TRBJ2-1, with 8 bases identical to TRBD1. Trimming cost V 5 bases and J 7 bases; bases outside gene matches: 10. Germline V gene data show CDR1 as DFQATT and CDR2 as SNEGSKA (reference sequence). This CDR3 is built from 14 residues. The CDR3 nucleotides read TGCAGTGCTCCGCCCCGGACAGGGCGAAATGAGCAGTTCTTC. Translated: CSAPPRTGRNEQFF.

This chain links TRBV9 with TRBJ2-1; D gene ambiguous. The CDR3 consists of 11 residues. CDR1 SGDLS and CDR2 YYNGEE come from the germline V gene. V lost 3 bases to trimming and J lost 13 bases, with 11 bases between them. CDR3 sequence reads: CASSDGWLQFF. CDR3 nucleotides: TGTGCCAGCAGCGACGGGTGGCTCCAGTTCTTC.

The chain joins TRBV30 to TRBJ2-1; 9 bases line up with TRBD2. This CDR3 contains 12 residues. In germline, CDR1 is GTSNPN, CDR2 SVGIG (reference sequence). The junction had 5 bases not matched to a gene; V was cut back by 5 bases and J by 9 bases. The chain's CDR3 is CAWGGTSFEQFF. DNA for the CDR3: TGTGCCTGGGGTGGGACTAGCTTTGAGCAGTTCTTC.

The rearrangement links TRBV20-1 to TRBJ2-1; 7 nucleotides match TRBD2. After removal of 8 bases from V and 1 base from J, the junction contained 11 bases not matched to a gene. The CDR3 runs to 15 residues. Germline V gene data show CDR1 as DFQATT and CDR2 as SNEGSKA (reference sequence). The CDR3 loop reads CSPQRAGVSYNEQFF. The CDR3 DNA is TGCAGTCCCCAACGGGCGGGAGTATCCTACAATGAGCAGTTCTTC.